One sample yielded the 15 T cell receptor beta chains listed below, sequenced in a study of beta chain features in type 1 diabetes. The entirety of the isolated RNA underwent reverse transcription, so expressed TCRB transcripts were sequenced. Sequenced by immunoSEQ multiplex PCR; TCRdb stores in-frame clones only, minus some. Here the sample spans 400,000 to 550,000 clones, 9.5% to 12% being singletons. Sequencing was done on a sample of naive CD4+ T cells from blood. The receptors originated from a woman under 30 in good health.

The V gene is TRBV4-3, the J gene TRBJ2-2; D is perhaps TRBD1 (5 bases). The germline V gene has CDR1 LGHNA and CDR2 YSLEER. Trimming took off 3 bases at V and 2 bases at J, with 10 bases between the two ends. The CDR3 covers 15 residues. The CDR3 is CASSHATENTGELFF. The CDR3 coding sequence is TGCGCCAGCAGCCACGCGACAGAAAACACCGGGGAGCTGTTTTTT.

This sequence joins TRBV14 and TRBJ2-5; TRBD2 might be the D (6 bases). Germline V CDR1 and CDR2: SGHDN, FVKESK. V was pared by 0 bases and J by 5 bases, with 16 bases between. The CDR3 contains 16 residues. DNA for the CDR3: TGTGCCAGCAGCCAAGATTGGCCGGGAGACCGGGAGACCCAGTACTTC. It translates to CASSQDWPGDRETQYF.

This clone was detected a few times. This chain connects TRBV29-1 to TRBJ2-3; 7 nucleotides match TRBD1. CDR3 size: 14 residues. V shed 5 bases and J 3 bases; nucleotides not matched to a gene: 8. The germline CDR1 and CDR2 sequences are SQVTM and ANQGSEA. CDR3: CSVRQGVWTDTQYF. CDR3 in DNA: TGCAGCGTTCGGCAGGGGGTATGGACAGATACGCAGTATTTT.

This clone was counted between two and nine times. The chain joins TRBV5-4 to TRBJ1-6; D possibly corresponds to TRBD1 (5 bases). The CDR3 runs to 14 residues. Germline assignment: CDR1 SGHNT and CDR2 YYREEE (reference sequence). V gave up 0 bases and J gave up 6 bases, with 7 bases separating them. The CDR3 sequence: CASSLVQGNSPLHF. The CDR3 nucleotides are TGTGCCAGCAGCTTGGTTCAGGGTAATTCACCCCTCCACTTT.

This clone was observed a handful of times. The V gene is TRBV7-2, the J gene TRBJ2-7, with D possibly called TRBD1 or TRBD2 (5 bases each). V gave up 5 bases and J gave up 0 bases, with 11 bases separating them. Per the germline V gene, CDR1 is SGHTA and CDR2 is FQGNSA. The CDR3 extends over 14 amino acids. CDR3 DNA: TGTGCCAGCAGCCCGAGGGGCAGCTCCTACGAGCAGTACGTC. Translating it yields CASSPRGSSYEQYV.

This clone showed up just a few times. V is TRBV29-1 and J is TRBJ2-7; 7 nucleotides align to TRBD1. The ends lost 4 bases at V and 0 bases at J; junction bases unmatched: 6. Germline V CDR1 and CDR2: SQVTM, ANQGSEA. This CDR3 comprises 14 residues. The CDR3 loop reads CSVAPRQGSYEQYF. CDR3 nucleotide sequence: TGCAGCGTTGCCCCACGACAGGGCTCCTACGAGCAGTACTTC.

CDR3 in amino acids: CASSFDRRETQYF. DNA for the CDR3: TGTGCCAGCAGCTTCGACAGGAGAGAGACCCAGTACTTC. The chain employs TRBV7-2 and TRBJ2-5; tentatively, D is TRBD1 (6 bases). Trimming took 3 bases from V and 4 from J, leaving 9 bases between them. Germline CDR1 and CDR2: SGHTA and FQGNSA. This CDR3 spans 13 amino acids.

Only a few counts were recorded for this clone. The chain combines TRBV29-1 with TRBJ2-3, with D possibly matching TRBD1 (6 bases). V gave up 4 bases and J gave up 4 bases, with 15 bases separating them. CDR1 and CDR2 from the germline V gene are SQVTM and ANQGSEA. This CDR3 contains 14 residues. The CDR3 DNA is TGCAGCGTTGTCGGCCAGGGGATGGCAGATACGCAGTATTTT. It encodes CSVVGQGMADTQYF.

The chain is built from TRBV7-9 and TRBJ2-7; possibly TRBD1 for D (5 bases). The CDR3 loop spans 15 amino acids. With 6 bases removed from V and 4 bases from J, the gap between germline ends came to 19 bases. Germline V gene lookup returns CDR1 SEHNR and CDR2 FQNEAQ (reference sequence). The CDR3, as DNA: TGTGCCAGCAGTCCAGGCGCAAGGCAGGGATACGAGCAGTACTTC. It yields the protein CASSPGARQGYEQYF.

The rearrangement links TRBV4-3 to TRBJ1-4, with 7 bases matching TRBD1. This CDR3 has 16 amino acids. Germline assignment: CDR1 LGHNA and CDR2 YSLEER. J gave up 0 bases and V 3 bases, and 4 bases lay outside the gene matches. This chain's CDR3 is CASSHPGQATNEKLFF. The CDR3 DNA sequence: TGCGCCAGCAGCCATCCCGGACAGGCAACTAATGAAAAACTGTTTTTT.

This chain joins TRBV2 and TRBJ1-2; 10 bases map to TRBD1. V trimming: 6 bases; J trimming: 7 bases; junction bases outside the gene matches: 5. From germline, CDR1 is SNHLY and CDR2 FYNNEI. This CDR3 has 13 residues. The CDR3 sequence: CASRRQGATGYTF. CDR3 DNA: TGTGCCAGCAGACGACAGGGGGCTACTGGCTACACCTTC.

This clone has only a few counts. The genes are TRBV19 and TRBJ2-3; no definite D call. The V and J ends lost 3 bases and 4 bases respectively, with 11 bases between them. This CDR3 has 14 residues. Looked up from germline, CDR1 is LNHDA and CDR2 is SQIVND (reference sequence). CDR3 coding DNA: TGTGCCAGTAGTATTCAATCCGATGCAGATACGCAGTATTTT. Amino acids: CASSIQSDADTQYF.

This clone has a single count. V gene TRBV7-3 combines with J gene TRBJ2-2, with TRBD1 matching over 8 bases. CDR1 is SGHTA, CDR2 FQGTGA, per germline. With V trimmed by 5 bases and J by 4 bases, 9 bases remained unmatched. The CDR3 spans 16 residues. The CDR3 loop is CASSLRTGMGTGELFF. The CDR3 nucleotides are TGTGCCAGCAGCCTTAGGACAGGGATGGGCACCGGGGAGCTGTTTTTT.

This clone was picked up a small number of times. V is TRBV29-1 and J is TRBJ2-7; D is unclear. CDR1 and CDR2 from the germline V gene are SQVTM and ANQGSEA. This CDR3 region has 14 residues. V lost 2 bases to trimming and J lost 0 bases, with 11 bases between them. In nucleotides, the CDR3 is TGCAGCGTTGAATACTGGGGTAGCTCCTACGAGCAGTACTTC. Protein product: CSVEYWGSSYEQYF.

The CDR3 nucleotides read TGTGCCAGCAGCCCTCGACTAGCGGGAGGGATGACAGATACGCAGTATTTT. It is translated as CASSPRLAGGMTDTQYF. The rearrangement links TRBV5-4 to TRBJ2-3; 14 nucleotides match TRBD2. This CDR3 contains 17 residues. V lost 4 bases to trimming and J lost 3 bases; unmatched junction nucleotides: 7. CDR1 is SGHNT and CDR2 is YYREEE in the germline V gene (reference sequence).